The next 15 T cell receptor beta chains were all read from a single sample in a study of T cell changes during pregnancy in multiple sclerosis. The assay was immunoSEQ multiplex PCR, and TCRdb's table has in-frame clones only and misses some. The sample yields 90,000 or so clones, about 91% seen once. The input for sequencing was peripheral blood, taken in the first trimester of pregnancy. The source of these receptors is a female donor in good health, enrolled as a control in a pregnancy study.

CDR3 in amino acids: CASNQQGRSYEQYF. CDR3 nucleotides: TGTGCCAGCAACCAACAGGGCAGATCCTACGAGCAGTACTTC. The chain links TRBV6-6 to TRBJ2-7, with D tentatively TRBD1 (6 bases). Trimming took off 7 bases at V and 1 base at J, with 14 bases between the two ends. The V gene's germline CDR1 is MNHNY and CDR2 SVGAGI (reference sequence). The CDR3 is made up of 14 amino acids.

This chain uses TRBV19 with TRBJ2-1; TRBD2 aligns across 7 bases. Unmatched junction bases numbered 0, after V lost 1 base and J lost 9 bases. Germline-derived CDR1 and CDR2 are LNHDA and SQIVND (reference sequence). This CDR3 region has 12 residues. CDR3: CASSIGGGEQFF. CDR3 DNA sequence: TGTGCCAGTAGTATAGGGGGGGGTGAGCAGTTCTTC.

This chain connects TRBV5-8 to TRBJ2-7; 7 bases fit TRBD2. The CDR3 runs 15 residues. Germline values: CDR1 SGHTS, CDR2 YDEGEE. Unmatched junction bases numbered 9, after V lost 3 bases and J lost 3 bases. The CDR3 spells CASSYDGGEVYEQYF. DNA of the CDR3: TGTGCCAGCAGCTATGATGGGGGGGAGGTCTACGAGCAGTACTTC.

V and J are TRBV2 and TRBJ2-7; perhaps TRBD1 as D (5 bases). CDR1 SNHLY and CDR2 FYNNEI come from the germline V gene. The CDR3 consists of 13 residues. V was clipped by 2 bases and J by 2 bases, with 7 bases between them. As DNA, the CDR3 is TGTGCCAGCAGTGAATCCAGGGCCTACGAGCAGTACTTC. Translation: CASSESRAYEQYF.

This sequence joins TRBV7-9 and TRBJ1-5, with a possible D match to TRBD1 (5 bases). Germline loops: CDR1 SEHNR, CDR2 FQNEAQ (reference sequence). CDR3 length: 15 residues. V lost 5 bases to trimming and J lost 4 bases, with 15 bases between them. The CDR3 protein is CASSARQGDNQPQHF. The CDR3 nucleotides read TGTGCCAGCAGCGCGAGGCAAGGGGATAATCAGCCCCAGCATTTT.

The V and J genes are TRBV7-9 and TRBJ1-1; 8 nucleotides align to TRBD1. Unmatched junction bases numbered 5, after V lost 5 bases and J lost 0 bases. Germline V CDR1 and CDR2: SEHNR, FQNEAQ (reference sequence). CDR3 length: 15 residues. The DNA for the CDR3 is TGTGCCAGCAGCCAGACAGGGGTGATGAACACTGAAGCTTTCTTT. This sequence encodes CASSQTGVMNTEAFF.

This chain links TRBV30 with TRBJ1-2; 8 bases line up with TRBD1. The CDR3 covers 16 residues. V trimming: 2 bases; J trimming: 1 base; junction bases outside the gene matches: 9. Germline V CDR1 and CDR2: GTSNPN, SVGIG (reference sequence). CDR3 in amino acids: CAWSYSTGADNYGYTF. The CDR3 coding sequence is TGTGCCTGGAGTTATTCGACAGGGGCAGATAACTATGGCTACACCTTC.

The V gene is TRBV6-1, the J gene TRBJ1-2; 8 positions match TRBD1. V lost 5 bases and J lost 7; bases outside the gene matches: 6. CDR1 and CDR2 from the germline V gene are MNHNS and SASEGT. This CDR3 comprises 13 residues. The DNA of the CDR3 is TGTGCCAGCAGTCTCGGACAGGGTGCTGGCTACACCTTC. It specifies CASSLGQGAGYTF.

This clone was seen more than once but under ten times. The chain combines TRBV7-3 with TRBJ2-2; no firm D call. CDR1 and CDR2 from the germline V gene are SGHTA and FQGTGA. V lost 2 bases and J lost 7, with 11 bases in between. This CDR3 is built from 14 residues. The CDR3 spells CASSLAFRGGELFF. CDR3 bases: TGTGCCAGCAGCTTAGCTTTTCGAGGCGGGGAGCTGTTTTTT. Full variable domain (outside the CDR3, taken from reference TRBV7-3 and TRBJ2-2): GAGVSQTPSNKVTEKGKYVELRCDPISGHTALYWYRQSLGQGPEFLIYFQGTGAADDSGLPNDRFFAVRPEGSVSTLKIQRTERGDSAVYLCASSLAFRGGELFFGEGSRLTVL.

The V call is TRBV7-6, the J call TRBJ1-3, with D maybe TRBD1 (5 bases). The CDR3 consists of 15 residues. Germline values: CDR1 SGHVS, CDR2 FNYEAQ. V was cut by 5 bases and J by 0 bases, with 11 bases left in between. CDR3: CASSVGGHSGNTIYF. The CDR3 coding sequence is TGTGCCAGCAGCGTCGGTGGACACTCTGGAAACACCATATATTTT.

This chain connects TRBV30 to TRBJ2-1; 8 bases are shared with TRBD1. The length of the CDR3 is 14 residues. In germline, CDR1 is GTSNPN, CDR2 SVGIG (reference sequence). V dropped 0 bases and J dropped 4; count of bases not matched to a gene: 2. The CDR3 protein is CAWSVGQGYNEQFF. In DNA form, the CDR3 reads TGTGCCTGGAGTGTAGGACAGGGTTACAATGAGCAGTTCTTC.

This chain links TRBV7-2 with TRBJ2-3; D gene unclear. V was shortened by 5 bases and J by 8 bases, with 11 bases between the two germline ends. This CDR3 spans 12 amino acids. Germline-derived CDR1 and CDR2 are SGHTA and FQGNSA. CDR3 residues: CASSDFVGTQYF. CDR3 nucleotide sequence: TGTGCCAGCAGCGACTTTGTAGGTACGCAGTATTTT. The entire variable domain, with the rest obtained from reference TRBV7-2 and TRBJ2-3, is as follows: GAGVSQSPSNKVTEKGKDVELRCDPISGHTALYWYRQSLGQGLEFLIYFQGNSAPDKSGLPSDRFSAERTGGSVSTLTIQRTQQEDSAVYLCASSDFVGTQYFGPGTRLTVL.

This CDR3 is CASSPVNTQYF. The DNA for the CDR3 is TGTGCCAGCAGCCCCGTAAATACGCAGTATTTT. The V gene is TRBV11-2, the J gene TRBJ2-3; D call uncertain. Germline V gene sequence: CDR1 SGHAT, CDR2 FQNNGV. V was cut by 5 bases and J by 7 bases, with 7 bases left in between. CDR3 length equals 11 residues.

This clone was seen only once. The chain couples TRBV7-6 to TRBJ2-2, with D uncertain. The CDR3 is 12 amino acids. V was cut by 6 bases and J by 6 bases, with 8 bases left in between. Per the germline V gene, CDR1 is SGHVS and CDR2 is FNYEAQ. Here the CDR3 reads CASRAVAGELFF. CDR3 nucleotides: TGTGCCAGCAGAGCTGTGGCCGGGGAGCTGTTTTTT.

The chain has TRBV15 and TRBJ1-5; D unresolved. CDR3 length: 15 residues. Trimming cost V 0 bases and J 4 bases, with 10 bases left between them. Looked up from germline, CDR1 is LNHNV and CDR2 is YYDKDF (reference sequence). CDR3 sequence: CATSREDLPNQPQHF. The CDR3 nucleotides are TGTGCCACCAGCAGAGAGGACTTACCAAATCAGCCCCAGCATTTT. The complete variable domain, with remaining parts taken from reference TRBV15 and TRBJ1-5, reads DAMVIQNPRYQVTQFGKPVTLSCSQTLNHNVMYWYQQKSSQAPKLLFHYYDKDFNNEADTPDNFQSRRPNTSFCFLDIRSPGLGDTAMYLCATSREDLPNQPQHFGDGTRLSIL.